A single sample gave rise to the 12 T cell receptor beta chains below, sequenced in a study of T cells after yellow fever vaccination. TCRdb ran MiXCR on the 5' RACE reads and lists one entry per CDR3 protein. The sample holds just under 600,000 distinct CDR3 sequences; approximately 15% are singletons and the top ten take over 11%. The sequenced sample was PBMCs, obtained on the day of the yellow fever booster vaccination. The receptors come from a man aged 25-40 years who received the YFV17D yellow fever vaccine.

J is TRBJ2-7 and V is TRBV30; no clear D gene. Trimming stripped 0 bases from V and 2 bases from J, with 11 bases between. The CDR3 loop spans 14 amino acids. Germline loops: CDR1 GTSNPN, CDR2 SVGIG (reference sequence). The CDR3 region has the DNA TGTGCCTGGAGTGTTGGCACCGTGGCCTACGAGCAGTACTTC. Amino acid sequence: CAWSVGTVAYEQYF.

In its sample, this clonotype was seen a few times. CDR3 protein: CASSQMGSSVNLYNEQFF. The CDR3 region has the DNA TGTGCCAGCAGTCAAATGGGAAGTAGCGTGAACCTATACAATGAGCAGTTCTTC. The chain uses TRBV27 and TRBJ2-1, with a tentative D call TRBD2 (5 bases). Trimming left V 5 bases short and J 4 bases short, with 24 bases between. This CDR3 comprises 18 residues. CDR1 is MNHEY and CDR2 is SMNVEV in the germline V gene (reference sequence).

This chain uses TRBV30 with TRBJ1-5; D remains unclear. The length of the CDR3 is 13 residues. Trimming pared 1 base from V and 7 bases from J, leaving 11 bases between. Germline V gene sequence: CDR1 GTSNPN, CDR2 SVGIG (reference sequence). In DNA, the CDR3 is TGTGCCTGGAGTGGGGAGTTGGGGCAGCCCCAGCATTTT. Its translation is CAWSGELGQPQHF. Combining the CDR3 with reference TRBV30 and TRBJ1-5 gives the whole variable domain SQTIHQWPATLVQPVGSPLSLECTVEGTSNPNLYWYRQAAGRGLQLLFYSVGIGQISSEVPQNLSASRPQDRQFILSSKKLLLSDSGFYLCAWSGELGQPQHFGDGTRLSIL.

This clonotype was observed a handful of times. The chain is built from TRBV20-1 and TRBJ1-2; TRBD1 matches at 9 bases. V was pared by 1 base and J by 3 bases, with 9 bases of the junction left unmatched. CDR3 size: 16 residues. Germline V gene lookup returns CDR1 DFQATT and CDR2 SNEGSKA (reference sequence). The CDR3: CSARGITGQGDYGYTF. CDR3 DNA: TGCAGTGCTAGAGGAATCACGGGACAGGGCGACTATGGCTACACCTTC.

This clonotype was seen a few times. The chain is built from TRBV6-2 or TRBV6-3 and TRBJ2-1; unclear D gene. Germline values: CDR1 MNHEY, CDR2 SVGEGT. The CDR3 is made up of 15 amino acids. Deletions cut 1 base from V and 0 bases from J, with 7 bases between. This CDR3 is CASSYWQSSYNEQFF. Here the CDR3 DNA reads TGTGCCAGCAGTTACTGGCAGAGCTCCTACAATGAGCAGTTCTTC.

The chain employs TRBV12-3 or TRBV12-4 and TRBJ1-4; D not certain. The CDR3 runs 14 residues. V lost 3 bases and J lost 4, with 9 bases in between. CDR3 nucleotides: TGTGCCAGCAGTTTCGGGTCGGGTAATGAAAAACTGTTTTTT. As protein: CASSFGSGNEKLFF.

In its sample, this clonotype was seen a few times. The chain's CDR3 is CASSSGAGVVETQYF. The CDR3 bases are TGTGCCAGCAGCTCCGGAGCGGGAGTAGTAGAGACCCAGTACTTC. The chain combines TRBV9 with TRBJ2-5; 8 positions agree with TRBD2. J gave up 4 bases and V 4 bases, and 9 bases lay outside the gene matches. Germline assignment: CDR1 SGDLS and CDR2 YYNGEE. The CDR3 runs to 15 residues.

At least ten counts were recorded for this clonotype. The V call is TRBV6-5, the J call TRBJ1-1, with TRBD1 identical over 7 bases. The V gene end was trimmed by 5 bases and the J gene end by 1 base; junction bases not matched to a gene: 7. Germline V lookup: CDR1 MNHEY, CDR2 SVGAGI. There are 15 residues in the CDR3. The CDR3 protein is CASSNRQGKNTEAFF. The CDR3 DNA sequence: TGTGCCAGCAGTAACCGACAGGGTAAGAACACTGAAGCTTTCTTT.

V usage is TRBV30 and J usage is TRBJ1-4; D is undetermined. Germline lookup yields CDR1 GTSNPN and CDR2 SVGIG (reference sequence). Trimming shortened V by 2 bases and J by 8 bases, and 15 bases separated the two germline ends. The CDR3 is 14 residues long. In DNA form, the CDR3 reads TGTGCCTGGAGTAGGGTGACCGGGAAGGAAAAACTGTTTTTT. Protein: CAWSRVTGKEKLFF.

The chain uses TRBV30 and TRBJ1-1; maybe TRBD1 (6 bases). V lost 4 bases, J lost 0 bases, and 12 bases lay in between. Germline V gene sequence: CDR1 GTSNPN, CDR2 SVGIG (reference sequence). The CDR3 is 14 amino acids. CDR3 DNA: TGTGCCTGGAAAGACAGGCTATTGAACACTGAAGCTTTCTTT. It translates to CAWKDRLLNTEAFF.

The chain is built from TRBV5-4 and TRBJ2-1; D is ambiguous. V lost 2 bases, J lost 5 bases, and 8 bases lay in between. The CDR3 extends over 13 amino acids. Germline loops: CDR1 SGHNT, CDR2 YYREEE (reference sequence). CDR3 sequence reads: CASSLRVNNEQFF. In nucleotides, the CDR3 is TGTGCCAGCAGCTTAAGGGTCAACAATGAGCAGTTCTTC.

The table lists this clonotype with a few counts. V is TRBV3-1 and J is TRBJ2-5; D possibly matches TRBD1 or TRBD2 (5 bases each). There are 15 residues in the CDR3. The ends were cut back, 7 bases at V and 4 bases at J, with 19 bases in the middle. The germline V gene encodes CDR1 LGHDT and CDR2 YNNKEL (reference sequence). The chain's CDR3 is CASTQPGTYVETQYF. In DNA form, the CDR3 reads TGTGCCAGCACCCAGCCCGGGACCTACGTAGAGACCCAGTACTTC.